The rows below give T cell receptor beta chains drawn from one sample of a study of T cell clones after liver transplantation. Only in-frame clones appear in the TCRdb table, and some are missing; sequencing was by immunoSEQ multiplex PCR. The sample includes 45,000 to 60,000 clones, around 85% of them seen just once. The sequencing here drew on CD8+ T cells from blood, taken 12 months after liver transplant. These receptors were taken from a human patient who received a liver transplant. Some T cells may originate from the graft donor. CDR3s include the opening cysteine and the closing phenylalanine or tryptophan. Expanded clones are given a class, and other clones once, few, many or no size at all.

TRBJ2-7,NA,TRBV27,CASSLTGGTYEQYF
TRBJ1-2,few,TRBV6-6,CASSYSGEAGDYGYTF
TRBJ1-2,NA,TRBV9,CASGPSYYGYTF
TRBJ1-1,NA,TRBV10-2,CASRRYSLGQKNTEAFF
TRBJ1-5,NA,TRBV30,CAWSESGNQPQHF
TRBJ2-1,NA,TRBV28,CASSLSGYNEQFF
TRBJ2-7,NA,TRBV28,CASSFTWTGGAYEQYF
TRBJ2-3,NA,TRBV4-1,CASSQVWGMGDTQYF
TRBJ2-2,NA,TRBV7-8,CATPFRGSSGELFF
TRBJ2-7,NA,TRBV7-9,CASSDHRVEQYF
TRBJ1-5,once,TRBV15,CATSREGWPQHF
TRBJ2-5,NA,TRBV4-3,CASSQDRTSETQYF
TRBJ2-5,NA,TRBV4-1,CASSPDKAGFQETQYF
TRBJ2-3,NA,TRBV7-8,CASSPPEGFGTDTQYF
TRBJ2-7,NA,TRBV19,CASSIMGGDSSPYEQYF
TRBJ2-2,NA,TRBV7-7,CASSHLRGEDTGELFF
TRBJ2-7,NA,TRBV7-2,CASSLWETYEQYF
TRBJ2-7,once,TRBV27,CASSLLSPSYEQYF
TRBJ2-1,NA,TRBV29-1,CSVEVAGDRNRDEQFF
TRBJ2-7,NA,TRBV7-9,CASSSGPGEQYF
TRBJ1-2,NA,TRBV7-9,CASSSGTGSLWGYTF
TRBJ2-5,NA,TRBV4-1,CASSQISDYQETQYF
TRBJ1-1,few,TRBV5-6,CASSLEGQGVLAEAFF
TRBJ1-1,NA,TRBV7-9,CASSRGRGHFF
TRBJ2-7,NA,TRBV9,CASSGRLADYEQYF
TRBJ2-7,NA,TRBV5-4,CASSQSDGWYEQYF
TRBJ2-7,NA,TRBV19,CASSPGLAGWDEQYF
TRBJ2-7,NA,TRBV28,CASFHQGAPYEQYF
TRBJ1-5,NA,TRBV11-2,CASSKQGINQPQHF
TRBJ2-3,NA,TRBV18,CASSPPGQGSDTQYF
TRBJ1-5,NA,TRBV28,CASSRQWDSNQPQHF
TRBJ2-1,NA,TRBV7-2,CASSLVPGSDEQFF
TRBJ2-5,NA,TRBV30,CAWDSSGGQETQYF
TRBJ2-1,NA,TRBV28,CASSSEGSNEQFF
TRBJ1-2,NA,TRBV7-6,CASSLNSGTGGIDYGYTF
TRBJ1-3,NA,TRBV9,CASSAGSQGNTIYF
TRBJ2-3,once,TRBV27,CASFPGVAGVADTQYF